This TCR beta chain derives from a study of spatial heterogeneity in lung cancer. Study-level background: TCR and UMI combinations that were unique each appeared, on average, more than ten times in raw reads.

MiXCR, run by TCRdb on the 5' RACE reads, gives a single entry per CDR3 protein. The profile shows about 56,000 distinct CDR3 sequences, around 8.4% of them singletons. This clonotype was counted between two and nine times. The CDR3 spans 16 residues. J gave up 7 bases and V 0 bases, and 0 bases lay outside the gene matches. Looked up from germline, CDR1 is MNHEY and CDR2 is SVGAGI. Time point reported: sample taken at primary tumor resection. The authors sequenced whole RNA from tumor, nontumor lung or frozen PBMC without sorting. The sequence was obtained from a female donor with early-stage non-small cell lung cancer. This sample comprised PBMCs, obtained at surgery. The gene calls are TRBV6-5 and TRBJ2-1; 16 nucleotides match TRBD2. The CDR3 spells CASSYSGLAGGNEQFF. The CDR3 coding sequence is TGTGCCAGCAGTTACTCGGGACTAGCGGGGGGGAATGAGCAGTTCTTC.